This TCR beta chain was observed in a study of T cells in Graves' hyperthyroidism and ophthalmopathy (dated by TCRdb to 2018 to 2020). Context from the whole study: Peripheral blood samples were taken at the time of initial diagnosis, prior to any treatment. Prospective prediction of ophthalmopathy was tested in an independent validation cohort consisting of 18 to 20 hyperthyroidism patients and more than 15 patients who later progressed to ophthalmopathy. After blood sampling, hyperthyroidism patients were treated with methimazole at a starting dose of 30 mg daily, and ophthalmopathy patients were treated with high-dose intravenous methylprednisolone. In addition, the study compared T-cell repertoires in thyroid tissue and in blood from roughly 6 Graves' hyperthyroidism patients. The roughly 94 discovery patients were randomly split 7:3 into training and test sets. The paper reports TCR Vbeta CDR3 sequencing of some 140 peripheral blood samples: approximately 41 ophthalmopathy, around 80 hyperthyroidism and approximately 17 progressor patients. A discovery cohort of roughly 96 patients, about 44 with Graves' ophthalmopathy and 55 to 60 with stable Graves' hyperthyroidism, was used to find distinguishing TCR V-J signatures.

From the cysteine through the phenylalanine, the CDR3 covers 13 amino acids. Only CDR3 DNA is held: 39 bases, read in frame from base 1. V lost 3 bases and J lost 11 bases; the stretch between them is 16 bases long. Hyperthyroidism patients were newly diagnosed, with disease duration under 2 months, and aged 18 to 65 years. Any patient with an uncontrolled infection, another autoimmune disease, pregnancy or lactation was excluded. Diagnoses were based on clinical symptoms, serum thyroxine and TRAb, thyroid ultrasound and orbital computed tomography. Blood from progressor patients was drawn when they were first diagnosed with hyperthyroidism, before any ophthalmopathy symptoms appeared. Ficoll-Paque density gradient centrifugation was used to isolate PBMCs from 9.5 to 10 ml of fresh peripheral blood. Patients classed as progressors first received a Graves' hyperthyroidism diagnosis and then went on to develop ophthalmopathy during follow-up. Total RNA was extracted with Trizol reagent, and quality was checked on an Agilent 2100 Bioanalyzer.

The TCR beta CDR3 regions were amplified from the RNA transcripts. For the first round of RT-PCR on the TCR CDR3, the HTBI primer set was used together with the Qiagen OneStep RT-PCR kit. A second multiplex PCR round built the libraries, followed by size selection and purification. Paired-end sequencing of the libraries was performed with 100 bp reads on an Illumina HiSeq2000. The original methods were these. Raw data were processed with SOAPnuke, discarding reads with adapters, uncalled bases, mean Phred below 15, or no exact constant-primer or identifier match. COPE v1.2.5 was used to merge the high-quality paired reads, and each unique nucleotide sequence was defined as a clonotype. MiTCR v1.1 was used to align the clonotypes against IMGT TRBV, TRBD and TRBJ reference segments. Analysis was restricted to V-J combinations with a frequency above 0.0001, which covered roughly 99% of repertoires. The TCS score was defined as the ratio of F50 (clonal expansion) to E x V (chaos), calculated using BLOSUM62-based TCRdist between CDR3 peptides within each V-J. Welch's t-statistics and random forest reduced roughly 500 V-J features to under 15, which were used in a naive Bayes classifier (R e1071). The public reads were reprocessed in TCRdb via fastp at Q25 and MiXCR, keeping in-frame beta chains. Every entry covers one CDR3 protein and lists the most common genes and DNA from its rows. What appears here as the V and J calls and clone size reflects TCRdb's work, not the paper's. The sample includes approximately 400,000 distinct CDR3 sequences, with approximately 15% observed a single time. The top ten clonotypes cover under 25% of the sample.

This clonotype was detected ten times or more. Its antigen is currently not known. No much larger clone exists at a distance of one base, and base qualities are not known. Results and caveats for the whole study, not just this receptor: Most expanded thyroid clonotypes (frequency above 0.001) were also found in blood, which suggests that blood repertoires may mirror thyroid immune responses. In validation, progression to ophthalmopathy was predicted by the model with more than 65% sensitivity and 72.22% specificity, a median of around 6.5 months before onset. No statistical method was used to set the sample size in advance, and investigators knew the group allocation. A model built on a 13 V-J signature distinguished ophthalmopathy from stable hyperthyroidism, reaching 87.88% sensitivity and under 84% specificity in cross-validation and 80%/75% in testing.

Sequenced: blood. The rearrangement combines TRBV12-3 or TRBV12-4 with TRBJ1-1; no D segment can be confidently identified. This TCR was sampled from a man aged 25 to 40 with Graves' hyperthyroidism that later progressed to Graves' ophthalmopathy. The DNA sequence is given as TGTGCCAGCAGTTTCGAGGGTATCGGGAGGGCTTTCTTT. This gives the protein CASSFEGIGRAFF.